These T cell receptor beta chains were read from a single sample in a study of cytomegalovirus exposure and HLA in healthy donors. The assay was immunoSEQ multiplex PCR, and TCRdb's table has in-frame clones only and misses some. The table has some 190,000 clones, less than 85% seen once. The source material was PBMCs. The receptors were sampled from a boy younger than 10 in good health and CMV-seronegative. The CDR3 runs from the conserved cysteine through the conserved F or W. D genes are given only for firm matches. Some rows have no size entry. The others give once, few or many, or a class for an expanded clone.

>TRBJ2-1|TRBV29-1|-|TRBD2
TGCAGCGTTGGAAGGGAGGGCTACAATGAGCAGTTCTTC
CSVGREGYNEQFF
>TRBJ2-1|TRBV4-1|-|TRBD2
TGCGCCAGCAGTGGGACTAGCGGGATCTCCTACAATGAGCAGTTCTTC
CASSGTSGISYNEQFF
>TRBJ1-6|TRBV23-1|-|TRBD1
TGCGCCAGCAGTCAATCGAAGGACAGGGGGCGAAGTTCACCCCTCCACTTT
CASSQSKDRGRSSPLHF
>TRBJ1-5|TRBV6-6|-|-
TGTGCCAGCAACGGAGATCAGGGTGGACAGCCCCAGCATTTT
CASNGDQGGQPQHF
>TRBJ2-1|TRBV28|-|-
TGTGCCAGCAGTTCGAGCAATGAGCAGTTCTTC
CASSSSNEQFF
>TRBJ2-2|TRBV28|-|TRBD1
TGTGCCAGCAGGAGGGACAGTTACACGAACACCGGGGAGCTGTTTTTT
CASRRDSYTNTGELFF
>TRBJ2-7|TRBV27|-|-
TGTGCCAGCAGTTTGGGGCCGTTCTACGAGCAGTACTTC
CASSLGPFYEQYF
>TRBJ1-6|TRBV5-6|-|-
TGTGCCAGCAGCTTGGCGCCGAGCTCCTATAATTCACCCCTCCACTTT
CASSLAPSSYNSPLHF
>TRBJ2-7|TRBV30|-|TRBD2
TGTGCCTGGACGGGACTAGCGACCTACGAGCAGTACTTC
CAWTGLATYEQYF
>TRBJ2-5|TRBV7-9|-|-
TGTGCCAGCAGCTCTGGGCCAACCCAGTACTTC
CASSSGPTQYF
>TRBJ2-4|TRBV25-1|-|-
TGTGCCAGCAAGGAAGGGGGTGCGACCAAAAACATTCAGTACTTC
CASKEGGATKNIQYF
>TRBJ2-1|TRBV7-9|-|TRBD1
TGTGCCAGCAGCCCCGACAGGGCCTACAATGAGCAGTTCTTC
CASSPDRAYNEQFF
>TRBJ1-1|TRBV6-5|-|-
TGTGCCAGCAGTTACTCCGGGGGGGCTGAAGCTTTCTTT
CASSYSGGAEAFF
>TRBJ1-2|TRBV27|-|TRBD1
TGTGCCAGCAGCACGGGACAGGGTTATGGCTACACCTTC
CASSTGQGYGYTF
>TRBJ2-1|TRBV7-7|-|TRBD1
TGTGCTAGCAGCCAGGGACAGGGGGCCTACAATGAGCAGTTCTTC
CASSQGQGAYNEQFF
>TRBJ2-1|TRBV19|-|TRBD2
TGTGCCAGTAGTATTCGCCCCCGTCTTGCGGGAGACTCCTACAATGAGCAGTTCTTC
CASSIRPRLAGDSYNEQFF
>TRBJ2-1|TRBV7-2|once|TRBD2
TGTGCCAGCAGTTACCGCGGACTAGTGACAAATGAGCAGTTCTTC
CASSYRGLVTNEQFF
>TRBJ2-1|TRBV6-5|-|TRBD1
TGTGCCAGCAGACCTACAGGGGGCTCCTACAATGAGCAGTTCTTC
CASRPTGGSYNEQFF
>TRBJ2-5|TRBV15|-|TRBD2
TGTGCCACCAGCAGCACCCCGGGACTAAACATTATAGAGACCCAGTACTTC
CATSSTPGLNIIETQYF
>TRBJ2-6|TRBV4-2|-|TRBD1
TGTGCCAGCAGCGCGCCACAGGGGACTGGGGCCAACGTCCTGACTTTC
CASSAPQGTGANVLTF
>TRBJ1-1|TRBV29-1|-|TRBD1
TGCAGCGTTGAAGAGGACAGGGGATTTGGTTTCTTT
CSVEEDRGFGFF
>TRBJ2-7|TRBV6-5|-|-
TGTGCCAGCAGTTACTCCCGGGACTACGAGCAGTACTTC
CASSYSRDYEQYF
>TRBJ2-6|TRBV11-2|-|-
TGTGCCAGCGGGTCTATTACGACAGGTACCTCTGGGGCCAACGTCCTGACTTTC
CASGSITTGTSGANVLTF
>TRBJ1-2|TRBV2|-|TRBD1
TGTGCCAGCAGGGGGGGACAGGGGAACCCCTTC
CASRGGQGNPF
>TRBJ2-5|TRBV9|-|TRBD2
TGTGCCAGCAGCTTTAGCGGGAGGGGGGAGACCCAGTACTTC
CASSFSGRGETQYF
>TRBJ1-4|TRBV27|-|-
TGTGCCAGCAGTTCTACCGGGTTAGCGGGTGAAAAACTGTTTTTT
CASSSTGLAGEKLFF
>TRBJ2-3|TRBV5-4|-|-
TGTGCCAGCAGCTCAGCGGCTCTTAGCACAGATACGCAGTATTTT
CASSSAALSTDTQYF
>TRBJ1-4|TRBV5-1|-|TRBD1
TGCGCCAGCAGCCCTGGGACAGGGGGCGCGGGGGAAAAACTGTTTTTT
CASSPGTGGAGEKLFF
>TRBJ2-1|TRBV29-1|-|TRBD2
TGCAGCGTTGAAGATGACAGCTTGACTAGCGGGGGATACAATGAGCAGTTCTTC
CSVEDDSLTSGGYNEQFF
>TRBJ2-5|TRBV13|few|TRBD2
TGTGCCAGCAGCTCACGGCGGGGGGGGGCGGAGACCCAGTACTTC
CASSSRRGGAETQYF
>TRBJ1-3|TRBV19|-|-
TGTGCCAGTAGTGCACTAATGGGAAACACCATATATTTT
CASSALMGNTIYF
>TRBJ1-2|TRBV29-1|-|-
TGCACCGTGGTGGCGGTTGACTATGGCTACACCTTC
CTVVAVDYGYTF
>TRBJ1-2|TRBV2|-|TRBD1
TGTGCCAGCAGCCCCGGGACAGGGGTCTATGGCTACACCTTC
CASSPGTGVYGYTF
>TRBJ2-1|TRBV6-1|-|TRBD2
TGTGCCAGCGGACCGGGACTACAACTCCTGGAGTTCTTC
CASGPGLQLLEFF
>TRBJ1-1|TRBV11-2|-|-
TGTGCCAGCAGCCGCTCCCGGGAGGATGAAGCTTTCTTT
CASSRSREDEAFF
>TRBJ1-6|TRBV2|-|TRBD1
TGTGCCAGCAGGCAAGGACAGGGACTGGATTCACCCCTCCACTTT
CASRQGQGLDSPLHF
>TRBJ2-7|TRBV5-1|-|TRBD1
TGCGCCAGCAGCTTCCAAGCGACAGGGTCTCTTCCCGAGCAGTACTTC
CASSFQATGSLPEQYF
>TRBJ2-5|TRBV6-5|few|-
TGTGCCAGCAATACAGGGAGCCAGGAGACCCAGTACTTC
CASNTGSQETQYF
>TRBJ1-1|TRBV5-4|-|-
TGTGCCAGCAGCTTTAGGGGTAAGGGCACTGAAGCTTTCTTT
CASSFRGKGTEAFF
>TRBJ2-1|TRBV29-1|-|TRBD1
TGCAGCGTGGAGCAATGGCCGGGACAGGCGGAGAATGAGCAGTTCTTC
CSVEQWPGQAENEQFF
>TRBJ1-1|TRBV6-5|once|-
TGTGCCAGCAGTTACTCGAGCAGGGGCACTGAAGCTTTCTTT
CASSYSSRGTEAFF
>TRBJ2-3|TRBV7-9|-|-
TGTTCCAGCAGCTACCGGGACACCGACACAGATACGCAGTATTTT
CSSSYRDTDTDTQYF
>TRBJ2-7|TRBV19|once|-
TGTGCCAGTAGTAGTCTCCCAGGCCGCCACGAGCAGTACTTC
CASSSLPGRHEQYF
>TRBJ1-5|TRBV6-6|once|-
TGTGCCAGCAGCAGGGGTGGTAGCAATCAGCCCCAGCATTTT
CASSRGGSNQPQHF
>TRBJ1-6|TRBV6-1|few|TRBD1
TGTGCCAGCACTGGGACAGCTAATTCACCCCTCCACTTT
CASTGTANSPLHF